These T cell receptor beta chains were read from a single sample in a study of T cells in tuberculosis. Assay used: immunoSEQ multiplex PCR; TCRdb lists only in-frame clones, some missing. The sample lists roughly 60,000 clones; around 81% were seen once. Sequenced: CD1b-GMM tetramer-negative cells sorted from PBMCs. All receptors come from an adult woman with latent tuberculosis. Each CDR3 is given with its conserved first and last residue. The D gene is left open where the match is weak. A row's size may be missing; if present it is once, few, many or a size class.

few	.	TRBV10-3	TRBJ2-7	TGTGCCATCAGGCAGGGTTCCTACGAGCAGTACTTC	CAIRQGSYEQYF
.	.	TRBV2	TRBJ2-1	TGTGCCAGTGGGCTAAAGATCGGCAATGAGCAGTTCTTC	CASGLKIGNEQFF
.	.	TRBV28	TRBJ1-1	TGTGCCAGCAGTTTATCGGGGGGGGGTACTGAAGCTTTCTTT	CASSLSGGGTEAFF
.	TRBD1	TRBV27	TRBJ1-2	TGTGCCAGCACTCGACAGGGAAGATCGGGCCTCTATGGCTACACCTTC	CASTRQGRSGLYGYTF
.	.	TRBV5-1	TRBJ2-1	TGCGCCAGCAGCTTGGGGGGGCTAGCGGCCTACAATGAGCAGTTCTTC	CASSLGGLAAYNEQFF
.	TRBD2	TRBV7-9	TRBJ2-7	TGTGCCAGCAGCACGGGGACTAGCGGAGCCTACGAGCAGTACTTC	CASSTGTSGAYEQYF
.	TRBD1	TRBV7-9	TRBJ2-3	TGTGCCAGCAGCTCCTCAGGGGGCGCGGGAGATACGCAGTATTTT	CASSSSGGAGDTQYF
.	TRBD2	TRBV11-3	TRBJ2-1	TGTGCCAGCAGCCCCTCCCTAGCGGGGAACAATGAGCAGTTCTTC	CASSPSLAGNNEQFF
few	TRBD1	TRBV19	TRBJ1-4	TGTGCCAGTAGGCGGCAGGGGGCCGGTGGGGAAAAACTGTTTTTT	CASRRQGAGGEKLFF
.	TRBD2	TRBV6-6	TRBJ2-5	TGTGCCAGCAGTAGCGGGGACGGGGGGGCGGAGACCCAGTACTTC	CASSSGDGGAETQYF
.	.	TRBV15	TRBJ1-2	TGTGCCACCAGCAGAGTGAGGGACCAGGGGAAGAGTAACTATGGCTACACCTTC	CATSRVRDQGKSNYGYTF
.	.	TRBV5-1	TRBJ2-2	TGCGCCAGCAGCTTCTATAACACCGGGGAGCTGTTTTTT	CASSFYNTGELFF
.	.	TRBV29-1	TRBJ2-1	TGCAGCGTTCGGCCCGGGAACAATGAGCAGTTCTTC	CSVRPGNNEQFF
.	.	TRBV27	TRBJ1-3	TGTGCCAGCAGTTTAGACAGCCAAAGCTCTGGAAACACCATATATTTT	CASSLDSQSSGNTIYF
.	.	TRBV5-6	TRBJ1-1	TGTGCCAGCAGCGGAACAGGGATGAACACTGAAGCTTTCTTT	CASSGTGMNTEAFF
.	.	TRBV2	TRBJ1-2	TGTGCCAGCAGTGAACGGCGGGAGGGCTACACCTTC	CASSERREGYTF
.	.	TRBV6-6	TRBJ2-7	TGTGCCAGTGCAGGGCCCTACGAGCAGTACTTC	CASAGPYEQYF
few	.	TRBV6-5	TRBJ1-2	TGTGCCAGCAGTGAAGTTGAGGGCCGGGGGGGCTACACCTTC	CASSEVEGRGGYTF
.	.	TRBV10-2	TRBJ1-3	TGCGCCACCTCGGACAGAGAAGGTGGAAACACCATATATTTT	CATSDREGGNTIYF
.	.	TRBV5-1	TRBJ1-6	TGCGCCAGCAGCCCACCTCCCGCAGGAAATAATTCACCCCTCCACTTT	CASSPPPAGNNSPLHF
once	TRBD1	TRBV14	TRBJ2-2	TGTGCCAGCAGCCGCCCGGGACAGGGGACCGGGGAGCTGTTTTTT	CASSRPGQGTGELFF
.	.	TRBV13	TRBJ2-7	TGTGCCAGCAGCTTAGTCAACGAGCAGTACTTC	CASSLVNEQYF
few	TRBD2	TRBV28	TRBJ2-7	TGTGCCAGCAGTTTCCCCGCGGGGGGCGCCTTTGAGCAGTACTTC	CASSFPAGGAFEQYF
.	TRBD1	TRBV10-3	TRBJ2-2	TGTGCCATCAGCCGGACAGGGTATGACACCGGGGAGCTGTTTTTT	CAISRTGYDTGELFF
few	.	TRBV11-1	TRBJ2-5	TGTGCCAGCAGCTCCGACCTTAAAGGAGGGGAGACCCAGTACTTC	CASSSDLKGGETQYF
.	TRBD1	TRBV19	TRBJ1-1	TGTGCCAGTAGTATTAAGGGGGCTCACACTGAAGCTTTCTTT	CASSIKGAHTEAFF
.	TRBD1	TRBV27	TRBJ1-5	TGTGCCAGCAGTTCCCTGACTGCAGGGGGTCAGCCCCAGCATTTT	CASSSLTAGGQPQHF
.	.	TRBV4-3	TRBJ2-3	TGCGCCAGCAGCGAAGGGGCTATGGCAGATACGCAGTATTTT	CASSEGAMADTQYF
few	.	TRBV7-9	TRBJ1-2	TGTGCCAGCAGGAGCTATGGCTACACCTTC	CASRSYGYTF
.	TRBD1	TRBV7-9	TRBJ1-2	TGTGCCAGCAGCTTTTCTCAGGGGGGAGCTGGCTACACCTTC	CASSFSQGGAGYTF
few	.	TRBV7-9	TRBJ1-6	TGTGCCAGCAGCCCCCTAGGAGCCGCCGGGGGAAGCTCACCCCTCCACTTT	CASSPLGAAGGSSPLHF
.	TRBD1	TRBV10-3	TRBJ2-2	TGTGCCTCGACTCCGACAGGGAGCACCGGGGAGCTGTTTTTT	CASTPTGSTGELFF
.	TRBD2	TRBV7-9	TRBJ2-7	TGTGCCAGCAGTTCGACTAGCGGCCTGAGGGCCTACGAGCAGTACTTC	CASSSTSGLRAYEQYF
.	TRBD2	TRBV2	TRBJ2-1	TGTGCCAGCAGCCCGAATACTAGCGGGGAGCAGTTCTTC	CASSPNTSGEQFF
once	.	TRBV4-3	TRBJ1-5	TGCGCCAGCAGCCAAGTTCCTCATCAGCCCCAGCATTTT	CASSQVPHQPQHF
.	.	TRBV7-6	TRBJ2-5	TGTGCCAGCAGCTTAGGCGAGAGGGAGACCCAGTACTTC	CASSLGERETQYF
.	.	TRBV7-3	TRBJ2-7	TGTGCCAGCAGCTTAACCGGCGGGAACTCCTACGAGCAGTACTTC	CASSLTGGNSYEQYF
.	.	TRBV28	TRBJ1-5	TGTGCCAGCAGTTGGAACGGGGATCAGCCCCAGCATTTT	CASSWNGDQPQHF
.	.	TRBV20-1	TRBJ1-2	TGCAGTGCTAGCGTTCGGGGGGTGGGCACCTTC	CSASVRGVGTF
.	TRBD1	TRBV19	TRBJ2-1	TGTGCCACCTCTCAGGGGGCGGCGCCCTCTCTGTTCTTC	CATSQGAAPSLFF
.	TRBD1	TRBV4-2	TRBJ2-7	TGTGCCAGCAGCCAGTCTCTGGGGACAGGCTCCTACGAGCAGTACTTC	CASSQSLGTGSYEQYF
.	.	TRBV18	TRBJ1-1	TGTGCCAGCTCACCCAAGGGGGAAGGCACTGAAGCTTTCTTT	CASSPKGEGTEAFF
.	TRBD2	TRBV29-1	TRBJ2-5	TGCAGCGTCGTCCGACTGGCGGGAGGCTTCAGGCCCCAGTACTTC	CSVVRLAGGFRPQYF
few	.	TRBV7-6	TRBJ2-7	TGTGCCAGCAGTTCACACGGGAGCGAGCAGTACTTC	CASSSHGSEQYF
.	TRBD1	TRBV27	TRBJ1-1	TGTGCCAGCAGTTTAAGAACAGGGGGGACTGAAGCTTTCTTT	CASSLRTGGTEAFF
.	.	TRBV6-1	TRBJ2-7	TGTGCCAGCAGTGAAGGACAGGGAGGATCCTACGAGCAGTACTTC	CASSEGQGGSYEQYF
.	TRBD2	TRBV7-9	TRBJ2-1	TGTGCCAGCAGCCCCGCGGGGGGGCCCTTCAATGAGCAGTTCTTC	CASSPAGGPFNEQFF
.	TRBD1	TRBV29-1	TRBJ2-5	TGCAGCGCTCGACAGGGTCCGGAGACCCAGTACTTC	CSARQGPETQYF
.	.	TRBV20-1	TRBJ2-5	TGCAGTGCTCTCGGTTCGGAGACCCAGTACTTC	CSALGSETQYF
.	.	TRBV7-9	TRBJ1-4	TGTGCCAGCAGCTTGGGGCAGAAACTGTTTTTT	CASSLGQKLFF
.	.	TRBV5-1	TRBJ2-1	TGCGCCAGCAGCTTGGGCGCTAGTTCACGCAATGAGCAGTTCTTC	CASSLGASSRNEQFF
.	.	TRBV18	TRBJ2-1	TGTGCCAGCTCCACCGGGGGACCCTCCTACAATGAGCAGTTCTTC	CASSTGGPSYNEQFF
.	TRBD1	TRBV29-1	TRBJ2-7	TGCAGCGTTGCGTGGACAGGGGACCTATACGAGCAGTACTTC	CSVAWTGDLYEQYF
few	TRBD1	TRBV4-1	TRBJ2-7	TGCGCCAGCAGTCGGGACAGGCTCTCCTACGAGCAGTACTTC	CASSRDRLSYEQYF
.	.	TRBV19	TRBJ2-1	TGTGCCAGTAGTATCTGGCGGGACAGCCTCAATGAGCAGTTCTTC	CASSIWRDSLNEQFF